The rows below give T cell receptor beta chains drawn from one sample of a study of blood T cell repertoires in COVID-19. The repertoire was sequenced with immunoSEQ multiplex PCR; TCRdb's copy has only in-frame clones and lacks some. The sample yields about 220,000 clones, about 83% seen once. The specimen sequenced was PBMCs or T cells enriched from blood (not recorded which). These receptors were taken from a woman in her thirties or forties who had recovered from COVID-19. Each CDR3 is given with its conserved first and last residue. Each record gives: J gene, clone size, D gene, V gene, CDR3 DNA, CDR3 protein. D genes are given only for firm matches. A row's size may be missing; if present it is once, few, many or a size class.

TRBJ2-3	once	TRBD2	TRBV5-1	TGCGCCAGCAGCCCAGGACTAGCGGGCAGCACAGATACGCAGTATTTT	CASSPGLAGSTDTQYF
TRBJ1-5	-	-	TRBV7-2	TGTGCCAGCAGCTTGGAGGACTCGAGGTTGTATCAGCCCCAGCATTTT	CASSLEDSRLYQPQHF
TRBJ1-5	-	-	TRBV7-2	TGTGCCAGCAGCCCTACAGGGATCAATCAGCCCCAGCATTTT	CASSPTGINQPQHF
TRBJ2-3	-	-	TRBV24-1	TGTGCCACCAGTGGCCCAGCCCAGGGGTCGGCATCGGTCTCCACAGATACGCAGTATTTT	CATSGPAQGSASVSTDTQYF
TRBJ2-3	-	TRBD2	TRBV10-1	TGCGCCAGCAGTGAGGCGGGACTAGCGGGAGAAACAGATACGCAGTATTTT	CASSEAGLAGETDTQYF
TRBJ2-2	-	-	TRBV10-3	TGTGCCATCAAATTTGGAGAGAAACTACAGAACACCGGGGAGCTGTTTTTT	CAIKFGEKLQNTGELFF
TRBJ2-1	once	-	TRBV5-1	TGCGCCAGCAGCTCCAGGGTCGATGAGCAGTTCTTC	CASSSRVDEQFF
TRBJ1-4	-	-	TRBV7-2	TGTGCCAGCAGCTTATTTCGCAGGCCCGGTGAAAAACTGTTTTTT	CASSLFRRPGEKLFF
TRBJ2-1	-	-	TRBV11-2	TGTGCCAGCAGCCTACAACTAGTTGAGCAGTTCTTC	CASSLQLVEQFF
TRBJ2-1	-	TRBD2	TRBV11-3	TGTGCCAGCAGCTTAGAAGGGGGACTAGCGGGATACGATGAGCAGTTCTTC	CASSLEGGLAGYDEQFF
TRBJ1-2	-	-	TRBV12-5	TGTGCTAGTGGTTTCGCAGGTGGCTATGGCTACACCTTC	CASGFAGGYGYTF
TRBJ2-5	once	TRBD1	TRBV7-6	TGTGCCAGCAGCTATGGGGACAGGCGGCTTCAAGAGACCCAGTACTTC	CASSYGDRRLQETQYF
TRBJ2-3	-	TRBD2	TRBV14	TGTGCCAGCAGCCAAGACCCGACTAGCGGGAGGGATACGCAGTATTTT	CASSQDPTSGRDTQYF
TRBJ1-6	-	TRBD1	TRBV7-8	TGTGCCAGCAGCTTCGACAGGGGTAATTCACCCCTCCACTTT	CASSFDRGNSPLHF
TRBJ1-2	-	TRBD1	TRBV7-2	TGTGCCAGCAGCACCCCAGGGGGCGCAGTAGGCTACACCTTC	CASSTPGGAVGYTF
TRBJ1-2	-	-	TRBV19	TGTGCCAGTATGAGAAGGCAGGGCTATGGCTACACCTTC	CASMRRQGYGYTF
TRBJ2-7	-	TRBD1	TRBV27	TGTGCCAGCAGTTTATACTCGGACAGGGGGCGATTCAACGAGCAGTACTTC	CASSLYSDRGRFNEQYF
TRBJ2-1	-	-	TRBV18	TGTGCCAGCTCAGCCCGAACGGGTGGTGATGAGCAGTTCTTC	CASSARTGGDEQFF
TRBJ1-5	-	-	TRBV2	TGTGCCAGCAGTGATGCCGGGATTGGAGTCATGCCCCAGCATTTT	CASSDAGIGVMPQHF
TRBJ1-1	-	TRBD1	TRBV5-6	TGTGCCAGCAGCTTGGGGCCCAGGGGGCTAACGTACACTGAAGCTTTCTTT	CASSLGPRGLTYTEAFF
TRBJ1-1	few	-	TRBV2	TGTGCCAGCAGTTTTCGGTATGAAGCTTTCTTT	CASSFRYEAFF
TRBJ1-4	-	-	TRBV18	TGTGCCAGCTCACCGCCGTTGGAACGGGATGAAAAACTGTTTTTT	CASSPPLERDEKLFF